Sequencing of this TCR beta chain was carried out in a study of CD8+ T cells in alopecia areata. Study-wide points: In scalp and blood during tofacitinib, many expanded lesional clones persisted.

V lost 2 bases and J lost 6, with 14 bases in between. The germline CDR1 and CDR2 sequences are MNHEY and SVGAGI. The CDR3 consists of 14 residues. RNA extraction was followed by reverse transcription into cDNA, which acted as the sequencing template. This table comes from immunoSEQ multiplex PCR, and its TCRdb copy is limited to in-frame clones, with some not included. Of about 210,000 clones in the sample, less than 50% were seen once. As concerns this clone: Its antigen is not known.

Treatment specified: oral pan-JAK inhibitor, 5-10 mg twice daily. PBMC-derived CD4+ and CD8+ T cells were sorted. The chain uses TRBV6-5 and TRBJ2-7; possible D gene TRBD1, 5 bases. The sequence was obtained from a human donor with alopecia areata. Sequenced material: CD4+ T cells sorted from blood, taken between weeks 36 and 40, from a patient treated with tofacitinib. The CDR3 coding sequence is TGTGCCAGCAGTTACGGAAGGACAACCCTCGAGCAGTACTTC. Its protein is CASSYGRTTLEQYF.